This T cell receptor beta chain was recovered during a study of control samples from healthy donors and cancer patients. With 4 bases clipped from V and 7 bases from J, the junction kept 4 bases outside the gene matches. From germline, CDR1 is KGHSH and CDR2 LQKENI. The CDR3 covers 13 residues. The data were produced by immunoSEQ multiplex PCR, yet TCRdb's version contains in-frame clones alone and is incomplete. The sample yields about 160,000 clones, around 94% seen once. The J gene is TRBJ2-1, the V gene TRBV18; 7 bases line up with TRBD1. This receptor was taken from a man between 60 and 75 years old with colorectal cancer. Sequencing was done on a sample of PBMCs. The CDR3 DNA follows: TGTGCCAGCTCACTCACACAGGGGAATGAGCAGTTCTTC. This sequence encodes CASSLTQGNEQFF. The variable domain in full, completed from reference TRBV18 and TRBJ2-1, reads NAGVMQNPRHLVRRRGQEARLRCSPMKGHSHVYWYRQLPEEGLKFMVYLQKENIIDESGMPKERFSAEFPKEGPSILRIQQVVRGDSAAYFCASSLTQGNEQFFGPGTRLTVL.